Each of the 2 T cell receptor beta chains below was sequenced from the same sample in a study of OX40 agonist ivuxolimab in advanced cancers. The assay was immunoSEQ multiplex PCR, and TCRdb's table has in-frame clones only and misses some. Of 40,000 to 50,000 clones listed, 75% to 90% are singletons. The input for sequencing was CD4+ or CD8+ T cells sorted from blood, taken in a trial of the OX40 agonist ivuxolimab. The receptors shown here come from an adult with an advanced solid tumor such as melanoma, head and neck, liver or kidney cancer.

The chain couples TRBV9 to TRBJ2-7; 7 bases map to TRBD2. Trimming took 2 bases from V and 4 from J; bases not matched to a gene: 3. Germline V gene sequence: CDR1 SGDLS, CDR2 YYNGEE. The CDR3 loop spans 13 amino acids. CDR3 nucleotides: TGTGCCAGCAGCGTGGGGGAGGGTTACGAGCAGTACTTC. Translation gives CASSVGEGYEQYF. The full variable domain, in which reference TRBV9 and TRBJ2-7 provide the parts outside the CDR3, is DSGVTQTPKHLITATGQRVTLRCSPRSGDLSVYWYQQSLDQGLQFLIQYYNGEERAKGNILERFSAQQFPDLHSELNLSSLELGDSALYFCASSVGEGYEQYFGPGTRLTVT.

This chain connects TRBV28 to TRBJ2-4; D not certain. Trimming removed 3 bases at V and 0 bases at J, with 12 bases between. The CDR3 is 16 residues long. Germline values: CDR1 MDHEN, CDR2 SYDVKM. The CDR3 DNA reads TGTGCCAGCAGTTTGTCTCCGCTACTAGCCAAAAACATTCAGTACTTC. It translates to CASSLSPLLAKNIQYF.